This T cell receptor beta chain was sequenced during a study of cytomegalovirus exposure and HLA in healthy donors. Comment on this clone: Its antigen remains unidentified.

These donors, healthy bone marrow donors, were studied. V was pared by 5 bases and J by 8 bases, with 8 bases of the junction left unmatched. From germline, CDR1 is MRHNA and CDR2 SNTAGT. This CDR3 comprises 15 residues. Use of 60 Vbeta and 13 Jbeta primers characterized the PCR. The data were produced by immunoSEQ multiplex PCR, yet TCRdb's version contains in-frame clones alone and is incomplete. This sample has about 170,000 clones, with 60% to 80% found just once. Overall study findings and caveats: TCR beta sequences reportedly predicted the HLA-A and HLA-B alleles of most subjects accurately. TRBV6-2, TRBV6-3 and other indistinguishable V segments were excluded.

Material: PBMCs. The sequence derives from a woman in her 50s in good health and CMV-seropositive. This chain joins TRBV6-4 and TRBJ1-4, with TRBD1 matching 10 bases. The DNA of the CDR3 is TGTGCCAGCAGTAGAACCGGGACAGGGGCCGAAAAACTGTTTTTT. Translated, it gives CASSRTGTGAEKLFF.